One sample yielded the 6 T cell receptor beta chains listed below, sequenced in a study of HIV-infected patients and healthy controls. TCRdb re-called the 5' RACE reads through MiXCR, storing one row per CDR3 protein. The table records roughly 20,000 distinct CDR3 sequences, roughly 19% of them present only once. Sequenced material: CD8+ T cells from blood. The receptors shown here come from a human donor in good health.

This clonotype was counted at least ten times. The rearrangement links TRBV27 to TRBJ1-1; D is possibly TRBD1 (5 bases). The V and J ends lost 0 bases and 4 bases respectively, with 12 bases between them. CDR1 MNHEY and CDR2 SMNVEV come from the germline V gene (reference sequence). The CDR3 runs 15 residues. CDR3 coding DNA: TGTGCCAGCAGTTTATCGATCGGCGGGGGCACTGAAGCTTTCTTT. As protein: CASSLSIGGGTEAFF.

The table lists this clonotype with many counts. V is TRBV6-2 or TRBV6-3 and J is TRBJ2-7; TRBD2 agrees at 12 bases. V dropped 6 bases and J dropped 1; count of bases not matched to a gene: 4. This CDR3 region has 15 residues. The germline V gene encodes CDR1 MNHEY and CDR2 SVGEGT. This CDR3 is CASSVGLAGSYEQYF. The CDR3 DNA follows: TGTGCCAGCAGCGTGGGACTAGCGGGTTCCTACGAGCAGTACTTC.

The CDR3 loop is CASSPQQGLFWTAFF. The CDR3 bases are TGTGCCAGCAGCCCCCAACAGGGTTTATTTTGGACGGCTTTCTTT. The chain employs TRBV13 and TRBJ1-1; D possibly corresponds to TRBD1 (6 bases). Germline-derived CDR1 and CDR2 are PRHDT and FYEKMQ (reference sequence). The V end lost 5 bases, the J end lost 11 bases, and 24 bases lay between the germline ends. This CDR3 comprises 15 residues.

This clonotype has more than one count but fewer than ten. CDR3: CASSLGLAGKTYEQYF. The CDR3 nucleotides read TGTGCCAGCAGCTTAGGACTAGCGGGGAAAACCTACGAGCAGTACTTC. The chain couples TRBV7-6 to TRBJ2-7, with 11 bases identical to TRBD2. There are 16 residues in the CDR3. V gave up 1 base and J gave up 2 bases; unmatched junction bases: 4. CDR1 and CDR2 (germline): SGHVS, FNYEAQ.

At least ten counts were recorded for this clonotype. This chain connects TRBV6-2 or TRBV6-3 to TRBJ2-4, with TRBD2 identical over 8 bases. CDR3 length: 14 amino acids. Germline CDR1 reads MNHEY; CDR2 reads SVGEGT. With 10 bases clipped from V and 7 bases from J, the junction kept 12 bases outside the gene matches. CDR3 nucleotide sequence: TGTGCCACTACACCCGCGGGGGGTCGGAACATTCAGTACTTC. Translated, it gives CATTPAGGRNIQYF.

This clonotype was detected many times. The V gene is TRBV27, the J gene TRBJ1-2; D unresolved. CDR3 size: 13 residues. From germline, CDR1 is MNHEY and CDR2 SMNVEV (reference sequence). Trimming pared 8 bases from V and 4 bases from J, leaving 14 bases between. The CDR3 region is CASSPEVFYGYTF. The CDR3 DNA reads TGTGCCAGCTCCCCCGAGGTTTTCTATGGCTACACCTTC.